This entry is about one T cell receptor (beta chain). Original data processing: From reference gene primer amplification, estimates of nucleated cell counts were derived. The protocol was immunoSEQ multiplex PCR, while the TCRdb copy is restricted to in-frame clones and leaves out a portion. V and J calls and clone size are copied from that table; D and trimming were computed from the DNA. The table has about 61,000 clones, around nine tenths seen once. This sample is part of a study of blood T cell repertoires in COVID-19. Across the study: Samples taken during acute and convalescent COVID-19 were collected in the United States, Italy and Spain. Sources were T cells, B-cell-depleted T cells, or PBMCs; the material itself was cDNA or gDNA.

Sequencing was carried out using peripheral blood. The sequence was obtained from an elderly woman with active COVID-19.

The chain's CDR3 is CASSSRGERGVPGANVLTF. The CDR3 DNA is TGTGCCAGCAGCTCCAGAGGAGAGCGGGGGGTCCCTGGGGCCAACGTCCTGACTTTC. The chain has TRBV5-6 and TRBJ2-6, with 9 bases identical to TRBD2. This CDR3 has 19 amino acids. Germline lookup yields CDR1 SGHDT and CDR2 YYEEEE. Trimming took 3 bases from V and 2 from J; bases not matched to a gene: 12.